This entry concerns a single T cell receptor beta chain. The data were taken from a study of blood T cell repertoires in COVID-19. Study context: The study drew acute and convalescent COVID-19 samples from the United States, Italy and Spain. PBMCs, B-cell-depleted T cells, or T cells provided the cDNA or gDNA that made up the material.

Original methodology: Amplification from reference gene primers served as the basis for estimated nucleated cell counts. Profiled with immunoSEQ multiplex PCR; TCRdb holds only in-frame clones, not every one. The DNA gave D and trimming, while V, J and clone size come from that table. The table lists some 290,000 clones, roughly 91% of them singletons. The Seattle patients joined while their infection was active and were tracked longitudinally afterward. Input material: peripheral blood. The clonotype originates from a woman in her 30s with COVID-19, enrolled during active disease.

The CDR3: CASSYGQGLNEQFF. DNA of the CDR3: TGCGCCAGCAGCTACGGACAGGGGCTCAATGAGCAGTTCTTC. This sequence joins TRBV4-1 and TRBJ2-1, with 9 bases fitting TRBD1. Per the germline V gene, CDR1 is MGHRA and CDR2 is YSYEKL. Trimming took 5 bases from V and 6 from J; bases not matched to a gene: 5. This CDR3 comprises 14 residues.